Following are 14 T cell receptor beta chains from one sample sequenced in a study of T cells expressing NK-cell markers. Using the 5' RACE reads, TCRdb records one entry per CDR3 protein without DNA. In total, the table holds roughly 110,000 distinct CDR3 sequences. Sequenced: blood T cells: a sorted CD56 or NKG2C T cell subset, CD4+ or CD8+ T cells, or bulk PBMC T cells (not recorded which). The receptor source for this set is a woman between 18 and 69 years old in good health.

This CDR3 is CASRWSNTGELFF. The rearrangement joins TRBV19 to TRBJ2-2. This CDR3 spans 13 amino acids. Germline V gene data show CDR1 as LNHDA and CDR2 as SQIVND (reference sequence).

The V gene is TRBV7-9, the J gene TRBJ2-5; the TCRdb call, TRBD1, lacks DNA for checking. The germline V gene encodes CDR1 SEHNR and CDR2 FQNEAQ (reference sequence). There are 14 residues in the CDR3. This CDR3 is CASSFTAGEETQYF.

The V call is TRBV21-1, the J call TRBJ2-7. TRBV21-1 is classified as a pseudogene. CDR3 length: 16 residues. CDR3 region: CASSKCFGQGTYEQYF.

V is TRBV11-2 and J is TRBJ2-5. The CDR3 extends over 13 amino acids. CDR1 and CDR2 (germline): SGHAT, FQNNGV. CDR3 residues: CASSLWRTETQYF.

The chain has TRBV15 and TRBJ2-5; checking the TCRdb D call of TRBD2 is not possible without DNA. This CDR3 is 14 amino acids long. Germline assignment: CDR1 LNHNV and CDR2 YYDKDF (reference sequence). CDR3 sequence reads: CATSTKGMGETQYF.

The rearrangement joins TRBV5-1 to TRBJ2-1; TCRdb reports TRBD1, a call that lacks DNA to check it against. The CDR3 contains 16 residues. Germline lookup yields CDR1 SGHRS and CDR2 YFSETQ. CDR3: CASSLIQGAPYNEQFF.

The CDR3 sequence: CASSLASGSTFF. The gene calls are TRBV7-9 and TRBJ2-1. The CDR3 contains 12 residues. Per germline, CDR1 SEHNR and CDR2 FQNEAQ (reference sequence).

This chain uses TRBV6-1 with TRBJ1-1; there is no DNA to check the TCRdb D call of TRBD1. The CDR3 runs 13 residues. Looked up from germline, CDR1 is MNHNS and CDR2 is SASEGT. CDR3 sequence reads: CASSGDLYTEAFF.

The chain couples TRBV20-1 to TRBJ2-5; TCRdb proposes TRBD2, but this gene call is untestable without DNA. CDR1 and CDR2 from the germline V gene are DFQATT and SNEGSKA (reference sequence). The CDR3 loop spans 13 amino acids. The CDR3 loop reads CSARGTNQETQYF.

The rearrangement joins TRBV6-1 to TRBJ2-5; TCRdb's D gene call, TRBD2, goes unchecked for lack of DNA. Germline CDR1 is MNHNS and CDR2 is SASEGT. The CDR3 has 19 residues. The CDR3 is CASSHREGASGDYRETQYF.

J is TRBJ2-7 and V is TRBV7-8; the D call of TRBD2 rests on TCRdb alone, since no DNA is present to check it. This CDR3 has 17 amino acids. Germline CDR1 is SGHVS and CDR2 is FQNEAQ. CDR3 protein: CASAGLAGELGSYEQYF. Variable domain in full (rest from reference TRBV7-8 and TRBJ2-7): GAGVSQSPRYKVAKRGQDVALRCDPISGHVSLFWYQQALGQGPEFLTYFQNEAQLDKSGLPSDRFFAERPEGSVSTLKIQRTQQEDSAVYLCASAGLAGELGSYEQYFGPGTRLTVT.

This chain's CDR3 is CASSLPGLAGGETQYF. The gene calls are TRBV6-2 or TRBV6-3 and TRBJ2-5; TCRdb outputs TRBD2, but without DNA this stays unchecked. Per germline, CDR1 MNHEY and CDR2 SVGEGT. CDR3 length equals 16 residues.

V usage is TRBV28 and J usage is TRBJ2-1; TCRdb gives TRBD1 as the D gene, but with no DNA this cannot be confirmed. The CDR3 extends over 17 amino acids. Germline CDR1 is MDHEN and CDR2 is SYDVKM. The CDR3 loop reads CASKISRVRGFGNEQFF.

The chain combines TRBV12-3 or TRBV12-4 with TRBJ2-3; the TCRdb D gene call, TRBD1, has no DNA to confirm it. The CDR3 totals 15 residues. CDR3: CASRMNRAYTDTQYF.